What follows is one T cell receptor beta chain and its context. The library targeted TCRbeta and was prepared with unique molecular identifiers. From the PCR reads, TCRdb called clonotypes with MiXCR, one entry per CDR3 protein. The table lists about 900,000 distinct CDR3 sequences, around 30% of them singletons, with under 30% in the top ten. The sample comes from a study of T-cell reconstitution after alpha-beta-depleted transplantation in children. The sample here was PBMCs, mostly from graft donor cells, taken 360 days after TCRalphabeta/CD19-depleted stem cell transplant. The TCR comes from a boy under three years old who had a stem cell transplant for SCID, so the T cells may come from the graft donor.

The CDR3 DNA sequence: TGTGCCACCAGTGATTCACAGGGGAATGAGCAGTTCTTC. Its translation: CATSDSQGNEQFF. The chain couples TRBV24-1 to TRBJ2-1; 7 nucleotides align to TRBD1. CDR1 is KGHDR, CDR2 SFDVKD, per germline. The length of the CDR3 is 13 residues. V lost 2 bases and J lost 7; bases outside the gene matches: 1.